These T cell receptor beta chains were read from a single sample in a study of blood T cells in healthy people across ages. MiXCR was run by TCRdb on the 5' RACE reads, yielding one entry per CDR3 protein. Among roughly 800,000 distinct CDR3 sequences listed, 20% to 25% were seen once. The sample was also reused in another study, on T cells of mothers and their children.

The source material was blood. Receptors originate from a boy aged 10-17 years in good health. CDR3s include the opening cysteine and the closing phenylalanine or tryptophan. The D gene is left open where the match is weak. Clone size is not always given. Where it is, it says once, few, many or a class for expanded clones.

D gene: .
J gene: TRBJ1-2
clone size: .
V gene: TRBV3-1
CDR3 DNA: TGTGCCAGCAGCCAAGGATTTGTCAGCCTTTACGACTATGGCTACACCTTC
CDR3 protein: CASSQGFVSLYDYGYTF

D gene: .
J gene: TRBJ2-2
clone size: few
V gene: TRBV11-2
CDR3 DNA: TGTGCCAGCAGCTGGGGGCAGATGGACACCGGGGAGCTGTTTTTT
CDR3 protein: CASSWGQMDTGELFF

D gene: TRBD1
J gene: TRBJ1-2
clone size: few
V gene: TRBV3-1
CDR3 DNA: TGTGCCAGCAGCAAGGACAGGGGCTCCCTCTATGGCTACACCTTC
CDR3 protein: CASSKDRGSLYGYTF

D gene: TRBD1
J gene: TRBJ2-7
clone size: .
V gene: TRBV25-1
CDR3 DNA: TGTGCCAGCAGTGCCTCCAGGGGGCAGTCGGACGAGCAGTACTTC
CDR3 protein: CASSASRGQSDEQYF

D gene: TRBD2
J gene: TRBJ2-1
clone size: .
V gene: TRBV20-1
CDR3 DNA: TGCAGTGCTAGGAGCGGGAGTCTCTATGAGCAGTTCTTC
CDR3 protein: CSARSGSLYEQFF

D gene: .
J gene: TRBJ1-1
clone size: .
V gene: TRBV6-2/TRBV6-3
CDR3 DNA: TGTGCCAGCACCCCCTCAGGGGTTACTGAAGCTTTCTTT
CDR3 protein: CASTPSGVTEAFF

D gene: TRBD2
J gene: TRBJ2-5
clone size: .
V gene: TRBV5-6
CDR3 DNA: TGTGCCAGCAGCTTGTGGGGGGGGAGGGAGTTCTTC
CDR3 protein: CASSLWGGREFF

D gene: .
J gene: TRBJ2-1
clone size: few
V gene: TRBV7-2
CDR3 DNA: TGTGCCAGCAGCTTTCTCCCCACCTACAATGAGCAGTTCTTC
CDR3 protein: CASSFLPTYNEQFF

D gene: TRBD2
J gene: TRBJ2-1
clone size: few
V gene: TRBV5-1
CDR3 DNA: TGCGCCAGCAGCTTGGGCGTCGGGGGGGCCCATAATGAGCAGTTCTTC
CDR3 protein: CASSLGVGGAHNEQFF

D gene: TRBD1
J gene: TRBJ1-2
clone size: few
V gene: TRBV29-1
CDR3 DNA: TGCAGCGTACCCGGGACAGGGGGCGGTTATGGCTACACCTTC
CDR3 protein: CSVPGTGGGYGYTF

D gene: .
J gene: TRBJ1-2
clone size: few
V gene: TRBV11-2
CDR3 DNA: TGTGCCAGCAGCCGTGGTGGTGGCTACACCTTC
CDR3 protein: CASSRGGGYTF

D gene: .
J gene: TRBJ2-1
clone size: few
V gene: TRBV7-9
CDR3 DNA: TGTGCCAGCAGCGGGAGTTTTTCCTACAATGAGCAGTTCTTC
CDR3 protein: CASSGSFSYNEQFF

D gene: .
J gene: TRBJ2-4
clone size: .
V gene: TRBV28
CDR3 DNA: TGTGCCAGCAGTTCCACAGGGTTCAAAAACATTCAGTACTTC
CDR3 protein: CASSSTGFKNIQYF

D gene: TRBD2
J gene: TRBJ2-7
clone size: few
V gene: TRBV7-2
CDR3 DNA: TGTGCCAGCAGCTTAGAGGTAGCGGGAGTCCACGAGCAGTACTTC
CDR3 protein: CASSLEVAGVHEQYF

D gene: TRBD2
J gene: TRBJ2-7
clone size: few
V gene: TRBV7-2
CDR3 DNA: TGTGCCAGCAGTCTTGGGGGGGGTCTGGGCGAGCAGTACTTC
CDR3 protein: CASSLGGGLGEQYF

D gene: TRBD2
J gene: TRBJ2-7
clone size: few
V gene: TRBV15
CDR3 DNA: TGTGCCACCAGCAGAGATCGAGGAGGACTAGCGGGTCTCTACGAGCAGTACTTC
CDR3 protein: CATSRDRGGLAGLYEQYF

D gene: .
J gene: TRBJ2-7
clone size: many
V gene: TRBV5-5
CDR3 DNA: TGTGCCAGCAGCTTAGCGGATCCCTACGAGCAGTACTTC
CDR3 protein: CASSLADPYEQYF

D gene: TRBD1
J gene: TRBJ1-5
clone size: few
V gene: TRBV12-3/TRBV12-4
CDR3 DNA: TGTGCCAGCAGTTCATCCGGGACAGGGAGGGATCAGCCCCAGCATTTT
CDR3 protein: CASSSSGTGRDQPQHF

D gene: .
J gene: TRBJ2-1
clone size: .
V gene: TRBV18
CDR3 DNA: TGTGCCAGCTCACCACAGGGGACAACTGACAATGAGCAGTTCTTC
CDR3 protein: CASSPQGTTDNEQFF

D gene: .
J gene: TRBJ1-3
clone size: .
V gene: TRBV7-9
CDR3 DNA: TGTGCCAGCAGCGAAACAAGGGCGCTCAGTTTAACCTCTGGAAACACCATATATTTT
CDR3 protein: CASSETRALSLTSGNTIYF

D gene: .
J gene: TRBJ2-3
clone size: once
V gene: TRBV28
CDR3 DNA: TGTGCCAGCAGGCCAACATTCACAGATACGCAGTATTTT
CDR3 protein: CASRPTFTDTQYF

D gene: TRBD2
J gene: TRBJ2-3
clone size: .
V gene: TRBV28
CDR3 DNA: TGTGCCAGCAGTTTATCGCAAAGCGGGAGTAGCACAGATACGCAGTATTTT
CDR3 protein: CASSLSQSGSSTDTQYF

D gene: .
J gene: TRBJ2-5
clone size: .
V gene: TRBV7-2
CDR3 DNA: TGTGCCAGCAGCTCTAGGCGGGGAGGGGGAGAGACCCAGTACTTC
CDR3 protein: CASSSRRGGGETQYF

D gene: .
J gene: TRBJ2-3
clone size: .
V gene: TRBV7-3
CDR3 DNA: TGTGCCAGCAGCCCCCCAGCCAGCGATACGCAGTATTTT
CDR3 protein: CASSPPASDTQYF

D gene: .
J gene: TRBJ2-1
clone size: few
V gene: TRBV18
CDR3 DNA: TGTGCCAGCTCACCACTTGGGCTCAATGAGCAGTTCTTC
CDR3 protein: CASSPLGLNEQFF

D gene: TRBD1
J gene: TRBJ1-6
clone size: .
V gene: TRBV7-6
CDR3 DNA: TGTGCCAGCAGCCCCTGGGCGACAGGGGAGGATTCACCCCTCCACTTT
CDR3 protein: CASSPWATGEDSPLHF

D gene: TRBD1
J gene: TRBJ2-5
clone size: few
V gene: TRBV5-1
CDR3 DNA: TGCGCCAGCAGCTACTTCGGACAGGAGCAAGAGACCCAGTACTTC
CDR3 protein: CASSYFGQEQETQYF

D gene: TRBD1
J gene: TRBJ2-7
clone size: .
V gene: TRBV11-2
CDR3 DNA: TGTGCCAGCAGAATTCCGGGACAGGGGATCTACGAGCAGTACTTC
CDR3 protein: CASRIPGQGIYEQYF